The 15 T cell receptor beta chains reported below all come from one sample, sequenced in a study of Graves' ophthalmopathy and Graves' hyperthyroidism. TCR beta CDR3 regions were amplified from RNA transcripts. Amplification began with first-round RT-PCR using HTBI primers, then second-round multiplex PCR was performed. TCRdb called the multiplex PCR reads again in MiXCR, with one record for every CDR3 protein. The sample lists about 640,000 distinct CDR3 sequences, about two fifths occurring once. The sample was peripheral blood. The receptor source for this set is an adult man with Graves' ophthalmopathy.

This clonotype was counted a few times. The gene calls are TRBV10-2 and TRBJ1-2; maybe TRBD1 (5 bases). Germline-derived CDR1 and CDR2 are WSHSY and SAAADI. Between the trimmed V and J ends, which lost 5 bases and 4 bases, there was a span of 17 bases. The CDR3 has 15 amino acids. CDR3 coding DNA: TGCGCCAGCAGTCCTCTGGGGCGGCTGGTCTATGGCTACACCTTC. It codes for CASSPLGRLVYGYTF.

This clonotype was found many times. The chain recombines TRBV20-1 with TRBJ2-5; no definite D call. Germline V lookup: CDR1 DFQATT, CDR2 SNEGSKA (reference sequence). The CDR3 has 14 residues. The V end was cut by 0 bases, the J end by 1 base, with 9 bases between. CDR3 DNA sequence: TGCAGTGCTAGAGATGAGTCCGGCCAAGAGACCCAGTACTTC. Translating gives CSARDESGQETQYF.

As concerns this clonotype: A single base separates this from a much larger clone, so it may be a read error. The rearrangement joins TRBV10-3 to TRBJ2-2, with D hard to call. The CDR3 is 14 amino acids. Trimming took off 8 bases at V and 6 bases at J, with 16 bases between the two ends. The V gene's germline CDR1 is ENHRY and CDR2 SYGVKD. CDR3 sequence reads: CAIGKSSPPGELFF. CDR3 DNA: TGTGCCATCGGAAAGAGTAGTCCCCCCGGGGAGCTGTTTTTT.

The chain carries TRBV11-3 and TRBJ2-7; 10 nucleotides match TRBD2. The V and J ends lost 5 bases and 5 bases, in that order; junction bases with no gene match: 6. Germline V lookup: CDR1 SGHNT, CDR2 YENEEA. The CDR3 is made up of 14 amino acids. The CDR3 nucleotides are TGTGCCAGCAGCAACTCTAGCGGGAGCGACGAGCAGTACTTC. It codes for CASSNSSGSDEQYF.

The V and J genes are TRBV7-9 and TRBJ1-1; 9 positions agree with TRBD1. Unmatched junction bases numbered 6, after V lost 4 bases and J lost 3 bases. This CDR3 has 15 amino acids. Germline-derived CDR1 and CDR2 are SEHNR and FQNEAQ (reference sequence). This chain's CDR3 is CASSWPGQGHTEAFF. The CDR3 nucleotides read TGTGCCAGCAGCTGGCCGGGACAGGGTCACACTGAAGCTTTCTTT.

This clonotype was picked up many times. The chain couples TRBV20-1 to TRBJ2-5, with 7 bases fitting TRBD2. From germline, CDR1 is DFQATT and CDR2 SNEGSKA (reference sequence). The CDR3 has 11 residues. V trimming: 7 bases; J trimming: 1 base; junction bases outside the gene matches: 0. The CDR3 region has the DNA TGCAGTGGACTAGCCCAAGAGACCCAGTACTTC. This codes for CSGLAQETQYF.

This clonotype occurred many times. V and J are TRBV20-1 and TRBJ1-6; D gene ambiguous. V was pared by 0 bases and J by 6 bases, with 12 bases between. CDR3 length: 15 residues. The germline gives CDR1 DFQATT, CDR2 SNEGSKA (reference sequence). The CDR3 protein is CSARDPQATNSPLHF. The CDR3 DNA reads TGCAGTGCTAGAGATCCCCAGGCTACTAATTCACCCCTCCACTTT.

This clonotype has at least ten counts. The V gene is TRBV5-1, the J gene TRBJ1-2, with D unresolved. V was pared by 4 bases and J by 0 bases, with 16 bases between. CDR3 length: 16 residues. Looked up from germline, CDR1 is SGHRS and CDR2 is YFSETQ. The CDR3 region has the DNA TGCGCCAGCAGCCCGTTCCTGAGATACGCTAACTATGGCTACACCTTC. This translates into CASSPFLRYANYGYTF.

This clonotype has a handful of counts. The V and J genes are TRBV27 and TRBJ1-2; TRBD1 matches 10 bases. From germline, CDR1 is MNHEY and CDR2 SMNVEV (reference sequence). The CDR3 has 15 residues. V lost 5 bases and J lost 4; bases outside the gene matches: 7. CDR3 DNA: TGTGCCAGCAGTCCCAGGACAGGGGGGATCTATGGCTACACCTTC. Amino acid sequence: CASSPRTGGIYGYTF.

This chain joins TRBV15 and TRBJ2-1; TRBD1 matches at 10 bases. CDR3 length: 15 residues. Germline V gene sequence: CDR1 LNHNV, CDR2 YYDKDF (reference sequence). V shed 1 base and J 6 bases; nucleotides not matched to a gene: 3. In DNA form, the CDR3 reads TGTGCCACCAGCAGAGTGAGGACAGGGGGCAATGAGCAGTTCTTC. Translation gives CATSRVRTGGNEQFF.

At least ten counts were recorded for this clonotype. V usage is TRBV15 and J usage is TRBJ1-4; D remains ambiguous. Germline loops: CDR1 LNHNV, CDR2 YYDKDF (reference sequence). The V end was cut by 0 bases, the J end by 7 bases, with 12 bases between. CDR3 length: 15 residues. CDR3 DNA sequence: TGTGCCACCAGCAGAGATCGGGGAAGCGGTGAAAAACTGTTTTTT. Its protein product is CATSRDRGSGEKLFF. Full variable domain (rest looked up from reference TRBV15 and TRBJ1-4): DAMVIQNPRYQVTQFGKPVTLSCSQTLNHNVMYWYQQKSSQAPKLLFHYYDKDFNNEADTPDNFQSRRPNTSFCFLDIRSPGLGDTAMYLCATSRDRGSGEKLFFGSGTQLSVL.

This clonotype was detected ten times or more. The chain employs TRBV7-9 and TRBJ2-7; 7 nucleotides match TRBD1. The V gene's germline CDR1 is SEHNR and CDR2 FQNEAQ (reference sequence). The CDR3 length is 12 residues. J lost 0 bases, V lost 11 bases, and 4 bases had no gene match. The CDR3 nucleotides are TGTGCCGGCCGGACAGGCTCCTACGAGCAGTACTTC. Residues: CAGRTGSYEQYF.

Concerning this clonotype itself: Likely a read error: the CDR3 ends without its conserved phenylalanine or tryptophan. It is unclear where the CDR3 begins or ends on the DNA, so no DNA is shown, and the CDR3 is as TCRdb lists it. V gene TRBV19 combines with J gene TRBJ1-1. Ends included, the CDR3 has 9 residues. Germline CDR1 is LNHDA and CDR2 is SQIVND (reference sequence). Here the CDR3 reads CASSLEAGG.

For this clonotype: One base separates it from a far larger clone, so it is likely a read error. The chain has TRBV13 and TRBJ2-7, with D hard to call. Trimming took 3 bases from V and 0 from J, leaving 6 bases between them. From germline, CDR1 is PRHDT and CDR2 FYEKMQ (reference sequence). CDR3 length: 13 amino acids. The CDR3 loop is CASSFGSSYEQYV. For the CDR3, the DNA is TGTGCCAGCAGCTTCGGGTCCTCCTACGAGCAGTACGTC.

In this sample, this clonotype turned up many times. The chain combines TRBV19 with TRBJ1-1; D gene uncertain. Between the trimmed V and J ends, which lost 10 bases and 1 base, there was a span of 16 bases. The CDR3 covers 14 residues. Germline-derived CDR1 and CDR2 are LNHDA and SQIVND (reference sequence). The CDR3 DNA follows: TGTGCCACTAAAAGGGTGGCGGGGAACACTGAAGCTTTCTTT. This encodes CATKRVAGNTEAFF.